Here is one T cell receptor beta chain with its context. Germline CDR1 SGHRS, CDR2 YFSETQ. This CDR3 region has 16 residues. V lost 0 bases and J lost 5, with 14 bases in between. TCRdb's table, derived via immunoSEQ multiplex PCR, lists solely in-frame clones and lacks some. The repertoire holds around 400,000 clones, with over 75% as singletons. Seattle cases were enrolled at active infection and followed longitudinally. The data derive from a study of blood T cell repertoires in COVID-19. Study in general: Whether acute or convalescent, the COVID-19 samples came from the United States, Italy and Spain.

The sample consisted of peripheral blood. V usage is TRBV5-1 and J usage is TRBJ1-4, with D maybe TRBD1 (6 bases). The TCR comes from a woman in her sixties or seventies with COVID-19, enrolled during active disease. The CDR3 spells CASSLAMGTLNEKLFF. The CDR3 nucleotides are TGCGCCAGCAGCTTGGCAATGGGGACACTGAATGAAAAACTGTTTTTT.